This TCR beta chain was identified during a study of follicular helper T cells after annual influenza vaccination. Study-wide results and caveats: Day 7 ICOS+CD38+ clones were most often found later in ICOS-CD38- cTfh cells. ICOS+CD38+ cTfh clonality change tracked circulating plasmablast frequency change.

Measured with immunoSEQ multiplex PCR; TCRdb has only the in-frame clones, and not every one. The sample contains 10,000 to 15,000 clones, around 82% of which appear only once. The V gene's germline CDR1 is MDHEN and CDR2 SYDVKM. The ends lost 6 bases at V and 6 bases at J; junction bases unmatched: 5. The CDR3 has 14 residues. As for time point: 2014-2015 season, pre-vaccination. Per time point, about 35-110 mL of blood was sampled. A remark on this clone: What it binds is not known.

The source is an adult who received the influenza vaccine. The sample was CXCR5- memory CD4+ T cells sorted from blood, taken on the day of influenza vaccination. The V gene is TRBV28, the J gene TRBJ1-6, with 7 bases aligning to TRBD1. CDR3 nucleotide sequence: TGTGCCAGCAGAAGAAGACAGGGTAATTCACCCCTCCACTTT. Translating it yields CASRRRQGNSPLHF.